This TCR beta chain stems from a study of cytotoxic CD8 clonotypes in ibrutinib-treated CLL. About the research overall: Across the patients, some ten were relapsed/refractory, under 16 treatment-naive and fewer than 18 IGHV unmutated. Study-level findings and limits: Under therapy, public clonotypes either contracted or stayed stable, and they were uncommon.

Genomic DNA in a quantity of approximately 1.8 micrograms was derived from cryopreserved PBMCs for TCR beta libraries. TCRdb keeps only in-frame clones here, not all; method: immunoSEQ multiplex PCR. The sample records approximately 320,000 clones, under 70% being singletons. Comment on this clone: Its antigen is unidentified.

Trimming took 5 bases from V and 0 from J, leaving 16 bases between them. CDR1 is SGHAT and CDR2 is FQNNGV in the germline V gene. The CDR3 is made up of 17 amino acids. The J gene is TRBJ2-2, the V gene TRBV11-2, with D perhaps assigned TRBD1 or TRBD2 (5 bases each). The material was PBMCs, obtained after 36 months of ibrutinib treatment. The TCR sequence derives from a human donor with chronic lymphocytic leukemia. The CDR3 sequence: CASSPRTGTANTGELFF. DNA for the CDR3: TGTGCCAGCAGCCCAAGAACCGGGACGGCGAACACCGGGGAGCTGTTTTTT.